The 14 T cell receptor beta chains below were found in one sample sequenced in a study of breast tumors, draining lymph nodes, adjacent tissues. The lymph nodes were axillary draining lymph nodes from breast cancer patients. From the multiplex PCR reads, TCRdb called clonotypes with MiXCR, one entry per CDR3 protein. The data hold fewer than 200,000 distinct CDR3 sequences, with approximately 30% observed a single time. Sample: axillary lymph node tissue. Receptor source: a female donor with breast cancer. Some clones in this sample may be carry-over from other donors' samples.

The CDR3 sequence is CASSQLALDRGRMGSQYF. The DNA of the CDR3 is TGTGCCAGCAGTCAACTAGCGTTGGACAGGGGGCGTATGGGGTCCCAGTACTTC. The chain recombines TRBV14 with TRBJ2-5; 11 bases match TRBD1. The CDR3 runs 18 residues. The germline V gene has CDR1 SGHDN and CDR2 FVKESK. V trimming: 6 bases; J trimming: 9 bases; junction bases outside the gene matches: 21.

At least ten counts were recorded for this clonotype. CDR3 nucleotide sequence: TGTGCCAGCAGCTTAGTGGGCAGGGGGCGCGGCGAGCAGTACTTC. This sequence encodes CASSLVGRGRGEQYF. The J gene is TRBJ2-7, the V gene TRBV11-2; 8 bases are a match to TRBD1. The junction had 8 bases not matched to a gene; V was cut back by 1 base and J by 6 bases. This CDR3 is built from 15 residues. Germline V gene data show CDR1 as SGHAT and CDR2 as FQNNGV.

This chain links TRBV11-3 with TRBJ1-2; 10 bases line up with TRBD1. The CDR3 length is 18 residues. Germline trimming cut 6 bases from V and 2 bases from J; bases unmatched to any gene: 15. Germline-derived CDR1 and CDR2 are SGHNT and YENEEA. This CDR3 reads CASRHRGTGVPLNYGYTF. The CDR3 DNA follows: TGTGCCAGCAGACATAGAGGGACAGGGGTCCCCTTGAACTATGGCTACACCTTC. The full variable domain, rest sourced from reference TRBV11-3 and TRBJ1-2, is EAGVVQSPRYKIIEKKQPVAFWCNPISGHNTLYWYLQNLGQGPELLIRYENEEAVDDSQLPKDRFSAERLKGVDSTLKIQPAELGDSAVYLCASRHRGTGVPLNYGYTFGSGTRLTVV.

A remark on this clonotype: A much larger clone is a single base away; this may be a read error. The chain combines TRBV7-6 with TRBJ2-3; 9 positions agree with TRBD1. In germline, CDR1 is SGHVS, CDR2 FNYEAQ. The CDR3 has 18 residues. The CDR3 sequence is CASSPLPGQGMRTHTQYF. CDR3 nucleotide sequence: TGTGCCAGCAGCCCTCTACCGGGACAGGGAATGCGCACACATACGCAGTATTTT.

This clonotype was counted a few times. V is TRBV13 and J is TRBJ2-7; D remains ambiguous. V was shortened by 5 bases and J by 2 bases, with 13 bases between the two germline ends. This CDR3 is built from 14 residues. From germline, CDR1 is PRHDT and CDR2 FYEKMQ (reference sequence). The CDR3 sequence: CASSQRPTAYEQYF. CDR3 DNA sequence: TGTGCCAGCAGCCAGCGACCGACGGCCTACGAGCAGTACTTC.

This clonotype was observed a handful of times. The rearrangement links TRBV6-2 or TRBV6-3 to TRBJ1-5; 11 positions match TRBD1. Germline CDR1 is MNHEY and CDR2 is SVGEGT. The length of the CDR3 is 15 residues. Germline trimming cut 6 bases from V and 6 bases from J; bases unmatched to any gene: 7. The CDR3 region has the DNA TGTGCCAGCAGACCCGGGACAGGGGGGCGTCAGCCCCAGCATTTT. The encoded protein is CASRPGTGGRQPQHF.

The table lists this clonotype with a few counts. V and J are TRBV27 and TRBJ1-4; maybe TRBD1 (6 bases). Trimming removed 6 bases at V and 8 bases at J, with 16 bases between. Germline lookup yields CDR1 MNHEY and CDR2 SMNVEV (reference sequence). The CDR3 runs to 14 residues. The CDR3 nucleotides are TGTGCCAGCAGCCAGGGGTTGAGAATCGAAAAACTGTTTTTT. Its translation is CASSQGLRIEKLFF. The full variable domain, completed using reference TRBV27 and TRBJ1-4, is EAQVTQNPRYLITVTGKKLTVTCSQNMNHEYMSWYRQDPGLGLRQIYYSMNVEVTDKGDVPEGYKVSRKEKRNFPLILESPSPNQTSLYFCASSQGLRIEKLFFGSGTQLSVL.

This clonotype was seen at least ten times. The rearrangement joins TRBV11-2 to TRBJ1-2, with D unresolved. The V gene lost 4 bases and the J gene lost 8 bases, with 5 bases spanning the gap. CDR1 is SGHAT and CDR2 is FQNNGV in the germline V gene. The CDR3 has 10 amino acids. The CDR3 DNA is TGTGCCAGCAGCTCCCCGGGCTACACCTTC. Encoded protein: CASSSPGYTF.

The J gene is TRBJ1-4, the V gene TRBV7-2; D unclear. Trimming left V 8 bases short and J 6 bases short, with 10 bases between. CDR3 length equals 12 residues. From germline, CDR1 is SGHTA and CDR2 FQGNSA. CDR3 sequence: CASRGSHEKLFF. The CDR3 nucleotides are TGTGCCAGCCGGGGATCGCATGAAAAACTGTTTTTT.

This clonotype was seen a few times. This chain joins TRBV6-5 and TRBJ1-2; D unclear. The V and J ends lost 2 bases and 5 bases respectively, with 15 bases between them. The CDR3 is 15 residues long. Looked up from germline, CDR1 is MNHEY and CDR2 is SVGAGI. The CDR3 DNA reads as TGTGCCAGCAGTTACGAACTGGGGTTTTTATATGGCTACACCTTC. This codes for CASSYELGFLYGYTF.

The chain uses TRBV5-1 and TRBJ1-4; TRBD1 matches 8 bases. The germline V gene has CDR1 SGHRS and CDR2 YFSETQ. The length of the CDR3 is 15 residues. V trimming: 0 bases; J trimming: 8 bases; junction bases outside the gene matches: 6. This chain's CDR3 is CASSLAGTGQEKLFF. In DNA form, the CDR3 reads TGCGCCAGCAGCTTGGCCGGGACAGGTCAAGAAAAACTGTTTTTT.

As to this clonotype: One junction end disagrees with the germline gene, perhaps due to a read error. V usage is TRBV10-3 and J usage is TRBJ2-1; 7 nucleotides align to TRBD2. CDR1 and CDR2 (germline): ENHRY, SYGVKD. The CDR3 runs to 13 residues. The CDR3 here is CAISEELANERFF. The CDR3 DNA sequence: TGTGCCATCAGTGAAGAACTAGCGAATGAGCGGTTCTTC.

J is TRBJ1-2 and V is TRBV28; no definite D call. This CDR3 comprises 12 residues. With 7 bases removed from V and 5 bases from J, the gap between germline ends came to 11 bases. Germline V gives CDR1 MDHEN, CDR2 SYDVKM. CDR3 loop: CASNYRAYGYTF. DNA of the CDR3: TGTGCCAGCAACTACCGGGCTTATGGCTACACCTTC.

This clonotype was detected once. V usage is TRBV12-3 or TRBV12-4 and J usage is TRBJ1-5; D is possibly TRBD1 (6 bases). The ends were cut back, 3 bases at V and 11 bases at J, with 17 bases in the middle. This CDR3 is built from 14 residues. CDR3 amino acids: CASSLGTKQSAQHF. The CDR3 DNA reads TGTGCCAGCAGTTTGGGGACAAAGCAATCAGCCCAGCATTTT.